The rows below give T cell receptor beta chains drawn from one sample of a study of OX40 agonist ivuxolimab in advanced cancers. Clones were sequenced by immunoSEQ multiplex PCR, and TCRdb holds only the in-frame ones, with some missing. In the table there are under 85,000 clones, 80% to 90% of which are singletons. The specimen was CD4+ or CD8+ T cells sorted from blood, collected in a trial of the OX40 agonist ivuxolimab. These receptors were collected from an adult with an advanced solid tumor such as melanoma, head and neck, liver or kidney cancer. Both conserved end residues are part of each CDR3. Fields, in order: J gene, D gene, clone size, V gene, CDR3 DNA, CDR3 protein. The D gene is left open where the match is weak. Rows may omit the clone size; those that give it use once, few, many or a size class.

j_call: TRBJ2-7
d_call: TRBD2
clone_size: -
v_call: TRBV9
cdr3_nt: TGTGCCAGCAGCGAAGGAGCGGGGACCTACGAGCAGTACTTC
cdr3_aa: CASSEGAGTYEQYF

j_call: TRBJ2-3
d_call: TRBD2
clone_size: -
v_call: TRBV7-2
cdr3_nt: TGTGCCAGCAGCTACTACGGAACCCCGGGACTAGCGGGAGTAGATACGCAGTATTTT
cdr3_aa: CASSYYGTPGLAGVDTQYF

j_call: TRBJ1-5
d_call: -
clone_size: -
v_call: TRBV6-1
cdr3_nt: TGTGCCAGCAGCCCCGAGCCACGGGGGCCCCAGCATTTT
cdr3_aa: CASSPEPRGPQHF

j_call: TRBJ2-1
d_call: -
clone_size: -
v_call: TRBV15
cdr3_nt: TGTGCCACCAGCAGAGTTCGGGATGAGCAGTTCTTC
cdr3_aa: CATSRVRDEQFF

j_call: TRBJ2-7
d_call: -
clone_size: -
v_call: TRBV15
cdr3_nt: TGTGCCACCAGCAGAGATCGAGGGGCCGAGCAGTACTTC
cdr3_aa: CATSRDRGAEQYF

j_call: TRBJ1-4
d_call: -
clone_size: once
v_call: TRBV4-2
cdr3_nt: TGTGCCAGCAGCCAAGATCCAGGCGGGGGGAGTATTGAAAAACTGTTTTTT
cdr3_aa: CASSQDPGGGSIEKLFF

j_call: TRBJ2-7
d_call: -
clone_size: -
v_call: TRBV7-3
cdr3_nt: TGTGCCAGCAGCTTAGTGTCCGCGGGACTCTCCTACGAGCAGTACTTC
cdr3_aa: CASSLVSAGLSYEQYF

j_call: TRBJ1-1
d_call: -
clone_size: once
v_call: TRBV6-5
cdr3_nt: TGTGCCAGCAGTTCCCCCGGGGAGGGTCGGACTGAAGCTTTCTTT
cdr3_aa: CASSSPGEGRTEAFF

j_call: TRBJ2-5
d_call: -
clone_size: -
v_call: TRBV19
cdr3_nt: TGTGCCAGTAGCCCTATCCTACAGGGGGGGCAAGAGACCCAGTACTTC
cdr3_aa: CASSPILQGGQETQYF

j_call: TRBJ2-5
d_call: -
clone_size: -
v_call: TRBV19
cdr3_nt: TGTGCCAGTAGTATCTTGGGGCAAGAGACCCAGTACTTC
cdr3_aa: CASSILGQETQYF

j_call: TRBJ1-6
d_call: TRBD1
clone_size: -
v_call: TRBV18
cdr3_nt: TGTGCCAGCTCACTTGGACAGGGTGGTTCACCCCTCCACTTT
cdr3_aa: CASSLGQGGSPLHF

j_call: TRBJ2-2
d_call: -
clone_size: -
v_call: TRBV5-6
cdr3_nt: TGTGCCAGCAGCTTGGTGTCCACTCGAGACACCGGGGAGCTGTTTTTT
cdr3_aa: CASSLVSTRDTGELFF

j_call: TRBJ1-2
d_call: TRBD1
clone_size: -
v_call: TRBV27
cdr3_nt: TGTGCCAGCAGTTTCCTCACAGGGGAAGGAGGCTACACCTTC
cdr3_aa: CASSFLTGEGGYTF

j_call: TRBJ1-1
d_call: TRBD1
clone_size: -
v_call: TRBV4-2
cdr3_nt: TGTGCCAGCAGCTTGGCGGGACAGGGCCTGAACACTGAAGCTTTCTTT
cdr3_aa: CASSLAGQGLNTEAFF

j_call: TRBJ1-6
d_call: -
clone_size: -
v_call: TRBV4-1
cdr3_nt: TGCGCCAGCAGCCAAGAAGTTGGCAGGGTGGTTTCACCCCTCCACTTT
cdr3_aa: CASSQEVGRVVSPLHF

j_call: TRBJ2-1
d_call: -
clone_size: -
v_call: TRBV7-6
cdr3_nt: TGTGCCAGCAGCTTGTACGGGGCGGGAGAGCAGTTCTTC
cdr3_aa: CASSLYGAGEQFF

j_call: TRBJ2-1
d_call: TRBD2
clone_size: -
v_call: TRBV2
cdr3_nt: TGTGCCAGCACCCTGACGGGACTAGAGCAGTTCTTC
cdr3_aa: CASTLTGLEQFF

j_call: TRBJ1-4
d_call: -
clone_size: once
v_call: TRBV5-1
cdr3_nt: TGCGCCAGCAGCATTGGTGGGGCCGGAGATGAAAAACTGTTTTTT
cdr3_aa: CASSIGGAGDEKLFF

j_call: TRBJ1-1
d_call: -
clone_size: -
v_call: TRBV5-5
cdr3_nt: TGTGCCAGCAGCTTGCTACAGATGAACACTGAAGCTTTCTTT
cdr3_aa: CASSLLQMNTEAFF

j_call: TRBJ2-3
d_call: -
clone_size: -
v_call: TRBV4-2
cdr3_nt: TGTGCCAGCAGCCAAGCCCAGGGAGCCGATACGCAGTATTTT
cdr3_aa: CASSQAQGADTQYF

j_call: TRBJ2-7
d_call: TRBD1
clone_size: -
v_call: TRBV10-3
cdr3_nt: TGTGCCATCAGTGAGTTGACAGGGGGCGAGCAGTACTTC
cdr3_aa: CAISELTGGEQYF

j_call: TRBJ1-3
d_call: TRBD1
clone_size: -
v_call: TRBV14
cdr3_nt: TGTGCCAGCAGCCAATATACAGGGGCTGGAAACACCATATATTTT
cdr3_aa: CASSQYTGAGNTIYF

j_call: TRBJ2-7
d_call: -
clone_size: -
v_call: TRBV6-5
cdr3_nt: TGTGCCAGCAGTAGACCCAGAGCCTACGAGCAGTACTTC
cdr3_aa: CASSRPRAYEQYF

j_call: TRBJ2-3
d_call: -
clone_size: -
v_call: TRBV6-5
cdr3_nt: TGTGCCAGCAGGCTGGGTAGAAGCACAGATACGCAGTATTTT
cdr3_aa: CASRLGRSTDTQYF

j_call: TRBJ1-5
d_call: -
clone_size: -
v_call: TRBV28
cdr3_nt: TGTGCCAGCAGTTTTTGGCAGAGTGATCAGCCCCAGCATTTT
cdr3_aa: CASSFWQSDQPQHF

j_call: TRBJ1-4
d_call: -
clone_size: -
v_call: TRBV4-3
cdr3_nt: TGCGCCAGCAGCCGTTACAGCCAAAATAATGAAAAACTGTTTTTT
cdr3_aa: CASSRYSQNNEKLFF

j_call: TRBJ2-2
d_call: -
clone_size: -
v_call: TRBV6-1
cdr3_nt: TGTGCCAGCAGTGAAGCGCGGGGCGGGGAGCTGTTTTTT
cdr3_aa: CASSEARGGELFF

j_call: TRBJ2-1
d_call: -
clone_size: -
v_call: TRBV5-4
cdr3_nt: TGTGCCAGCAGCGATTTAAAACCCCCCTACAATGAGCAGTTCTTC
cdr3_aa: CASSDLKPPYNEQFF

j_call: TRBJ1-2
d_call: TRBD1
clone_size: -
v_call: TRBV19
cdr3_nt: TGTGCCAGTACTCTTATGACAGGGGGCTATGGCTACACCTTC
cdr3_aa: CASTLMTGGYGYTF

j_call: TRBJ1-1
d_call: -
clone_size: -
v_call: TRBV29-1
cdr3_nt: TGCAGCGTTCATCCGACAGGATGGGGAACTGAAGCTTTCTTT
cdr3_aa: CSVHPTGWGTEAFF

j_call: TRBJ2-7
d_call: -
clone_size: -
v_call: TRBV5-1
cdr3_nt: TGCGCCAGCAGCTTGGGGGGGTTCGGTGAGCAGTACTTC
cdr3_aa: CASSLGGFGEQYF

j_call: TRBJ1-1
d_call: -
clone_size: -
v_call: TRBV11-2
cdr3_nt: TGTGCCAGCAGCTTAAGCACAGGGAGGGAGACTGAAGCTTTCTTT
cdr3_aa: CASSLSTGRETEAFF

j_call: TRBJ2-5
d_call: -
clone_size: -
v_call: TRBV7-9
cdr3_nt: TGTGCCAGCAGCTTACAAGGGGGAAGGGGTGAGACCCAGTACTTC
cdr3_aa: CASSLQGGRGETQYF

j_call: TRBJ1-1
d_call: -
clone_size: -
v_call: TRBV6-5
cdr3_nt: TGTGCCAGCAAAGGGGGGAACACTGAAGCTTTCTTT
cdr3_aa: CASKGGNTEAFF

j_call: TRBJ1-1
d_call: -
clone_size: -
v_call: TRBV28
cdr3_nt: TGTGCCAGCAGTTTGATAGACAGGTTCCCCGGCACTGAAGCTTTCTTT
cdr3_aa: CASSLIDRFPGTEAFF

j_call: TRBJ2-7
d_call: TRBD1
clone_size: -
v_call: TRBV5-4
cdr3_nt: TGTGCCAGCAGCTTAGCCCCAGACAGGGGCTACGAGCAGTACTTC
cdr3_aa: CASSLAPDRGYEQYF

j_call: TRBJ1-6
d_call: -
clone_size: once
v_call: TRBV5-1
cdr3_nt: TGCGCCAGCAGCTTCTCCGGGACACGCTATAATTCACCCCTCCACTTT
cdr3_aa: CASSFSGTRYNSPLHF

j_call: TRBJ1-4
d_call: -
clone_size: -
v_call: TRBV15
cdr3_nt: TGTGCCACCAGCAGAGACTTTAAGGCCCCTAGTGAAAAACTGTTTTTT
cdr3_aa: CATSRDFKAPSEKLFF

j_call: TRBJ1-5
d_call: -
clone_size: -
v_call: TRBV30
cdr3_nt: TGTGCCTGGAGTTCTGAGGGGCATCAGCCCCAGCATTTT
cdr3_aa: CAWSSEGHQPQHF

j_call: TRBJ1-2
d_call: -
clone_size: -
v_call: TRBV7-2
cdr3_nt: TGTGCCAGCAGCCTAAATGGACATACCTATGGCTACACCTTC
cdr3_aa: CASSLNGHTYGYTF

j_call: TRBJ1-1
d_call: -
clone_size: -
v_call: TRBV5-4
cdr3_nt: TGTGCCAGCAGCTCAGCAGGGGCCGTGGGCACTGAAGCTTTCTTT
cdr3_aa: CASSSAGAVGTEAFF

j_call: TRBJ1-1
d_call: TRBD1
clone_size: -
v_call: TRBV6-1
cdr3_nt: TGTGCCAGCAGTGAATTTAAGGGGGCCGTGAACACTGAAGCTTTCTTT
cdr3_aa: CASSEFKGAVNTEAFF

j_call: TRBJ2-3
d_call: -
clone_size: -
v_call: TRBV6-5
cdr3_nt: TGTGCCAGCAGTCCAGACCTAGCTGCAGATACGCAGTATTTT
cdr3_aa: CASSPDLAADTQYF

j_call: TRBJ1-5
d_call: -
clone_size: -
v_call: TRBV28
cdr3_nt: TGTGCCAGCATCTGGTCTAAGGGAGCTAATCAGCCCCAGCATTTT
cdr3_aa: CASIWSKGANQPQHF

j_call: TRBJ2-6
d_call: -
clone_size: -
v_call: TRBV7-2
cdr3_nt: TGTGCCAGCAGCTCACAAGGGGGTCCCCCCTCTGGGGCCAACGTCCTGACTTTC
cdr3_aa: CASSSQGGPPSGANVLTF

j_call: TRBJ2-7
d_call: TRBD1
clone_size: -
v_call: TRBV5-6
cdr3_nt: TGTGCCAGCAGCTTGGTCGGACAGGGGAGTTCCTACGAGCAGTACTTC
cdr3_aa: CASSLVGQGSSYEQYF

j_call: TRBJ1-2
d_call: -
clone_size: -
v_call: TRBV7-2
cdr3_nt: TGTGCCAGCAGCTTAACCGGCCGCTATGGCTACACCTTC
cdr3_aa: CASSLTGRYGYTF

j_call: TRBJ1-2
d_call: -
clone_size: -
v_call: TRBV6-6
cdr3_nt: TGTGCCAGCAGTTTCGCAGGGGCGAGAGGCTACACCTTC
cdr3_aa: CASSFAGARGYTF

j_call: TRBJ2-7
d_call: -
clone_size: -
v_call: TRBV7-9
cdr3_nt: TGTGCCAGCAGCGCATATGACGCAAACGGAGCCCACGGGCAGTACTTC
cdr3_aa: CASSAYDANGAHGQYF

j_call: TRBJ1-5
d_call: -
clone_size: -
v_call: TRBV28
cdr3_nt: TGTGCCAGCACACCGGGGGTTCAGCCCCAGCATTTT
cdr3_aa: CASTPGVQPQHF

j_call: TRBJ2-6
d_call: TRBD2
clone_size: -
v_call: TRBV19
cdr3_nt: TGTGCCAGTAGATGGACCTTAGGTAGCGGGCAACGTCGAAGTCAGTCTGGGGCCAACGTCCTGACTTTC
cdr3_aa: CASRWTLGSGQRRSQSGANVLTF

j_call: TRBJ1-2
d_call: -
clone_size: -
v_call: TRBV7-2
cdr3_nt: TGTGCCAGCAGCTTGCAACAGGGTACCACTAACTATGGCTACACCTTC
cdr3_aa: CASSLQQGTTNYGYTF

j_call: TRBJ2-5
d_call: -
clone_size: -
v_call: TRBV4-3
cdr3_nt: TGCGCCAGCAGCCAAGACTACAGGGCGCCTTACCAAGAGACCCAGTACTTC
cdr3_aa: CASSQDYRAPYQETQYF

j_call: TRBJ1-1
d_call: -
clone_size: -
v_call: TRBV7-9
cdr3_nt: TGTGCCAGCAGCCCCGCGGGGGTGGTTGAAGCTTTCTTT
cdr3_aa: CASSPAGVVEAFF

j_call: TRBJ1-5
d_call: TRBD1
clone_size: -
v_call: TRBV18
cdr3_nt: TGTGCCAGCTCACCGTTCCACAGGGGAGTCAGCAATCAGCCCCAGCATTTT
cdr3_aa: CASSPFHRGVSNQPQHF

j_call: TRBJ2-2
d_call: -
clone_size: -
v_call: TRBV28
cdr3_nt: TGTGCCAGCAGTTTTGGCAGGGGAGTTACCGGGGAGCTGTTTTTT
cdr3_aa: CASSFGRGVTGELFF

j_call: TRBJ2-1
d_call: -
clone_size: -
v_call: TRBV18
cdr3_nt: TGTGCCAGCTCACCACAATTAGGGGACAATGAGCAGTTCTTC
cdr3_aa: CASSPQLGDNEQFF

j_call: TRBJ1-6
d_call: TRBD1
clone_size: -
v_call: TRBV5-6
cdr3_nt: TGTGCCAGCAGCTTGGACAGGGGCAGCCCAAATTCACCCCTCCACTTT
cdr3_aa: CASSLDRGSPNSPLHF

j_call: TRBJ1-2
d_call: TRBD1
clone_size: -
v_call: TRBV4-2
cdr3_nt: TGTGCCAGCAGCCCCTGGACAGGGAGGGATGGCTACACCTTC
cdr3_aa: CASSPWTGRDGYTF

j_call: TRBJ2-3
d_call: -
clone_size: -
v_call: TRBV5-1
cdr3_nt: TGCGCCAGCAGCTTGGTAGGTGGGCACACAGATACGCAGTATTTT
cdr3_aa: CASSLVGGHTDTQYF